The 3 T cell receptor beta chains listed next were all sequenced from one sample in a study of T cell repertoires in cytomegalovirus infection. One entry per CDR3 protein, called by TCRdb with MiXCR from the reads. This sample has approximately 730,000 distinct CDR3 sequences; 25% to 35% occur once, and the top ten carry around 13%. No cognate antigen is known for these TCRs. Sequences were derived from cultured CD8+ T cells from PBMCs, sampled from culture after CMV antigen stimulation. All receptors come from a human donor in good health (CMV status not recorded). Some clones in this sample may be carry-over from other donors' samples.

The chain couples TRBV6-1 to TRBJ2-1, with no clear D. CDR1 and CDR2 (germline): MNHNS, SASEGT. V was clipped by 4 bases and J by 12 bases, with 13 bases between them. The CDR3 is 12 residues long. CDR3: CASSAGRVGQFF. CDR3 in DNA: TGTGCCAGCAGTGCTGGACGGGTGGGGCAGTTCTTC.

This clonotype was detected only a few times. The gene calls are TRBV4-3 and TRBJ1-5, with 7 bases fitting TRBD1. The V gene end was trimmed by 1 base and the J gene end by 4 bases; junction bases not matched to a gene: 7. The CDR3 sequence is 16 residues long. Germline lookup yields CDR1 LGHNA and CDR2 YSLEER. The CDR3 spells CASSQVYDRDNQPQHF. The DNA of the CDR3 is TGCGCCAGCAGCCAAGTCTACGACAGGGATAATCAGCCCCAGCATTTT.

The sample holds many counts of this clonotype. This chain connects TRBV27 to TRBJ2-7; 9 nucleotides match TRBD1. CDR1 MNHEY and CDR2 SMNVEV come from the germline V gene (reference sequence). Trimming took 5 bases from V and 4 from J; bases not matched to a gene: 3. This CDR3 has 13 residues. The CDR3 region has the DNA TGTGCCAGCAGTGAAGACAGGGGGTACGAGCAGTACTTC. This translates into CASSEDRGYEQYF.